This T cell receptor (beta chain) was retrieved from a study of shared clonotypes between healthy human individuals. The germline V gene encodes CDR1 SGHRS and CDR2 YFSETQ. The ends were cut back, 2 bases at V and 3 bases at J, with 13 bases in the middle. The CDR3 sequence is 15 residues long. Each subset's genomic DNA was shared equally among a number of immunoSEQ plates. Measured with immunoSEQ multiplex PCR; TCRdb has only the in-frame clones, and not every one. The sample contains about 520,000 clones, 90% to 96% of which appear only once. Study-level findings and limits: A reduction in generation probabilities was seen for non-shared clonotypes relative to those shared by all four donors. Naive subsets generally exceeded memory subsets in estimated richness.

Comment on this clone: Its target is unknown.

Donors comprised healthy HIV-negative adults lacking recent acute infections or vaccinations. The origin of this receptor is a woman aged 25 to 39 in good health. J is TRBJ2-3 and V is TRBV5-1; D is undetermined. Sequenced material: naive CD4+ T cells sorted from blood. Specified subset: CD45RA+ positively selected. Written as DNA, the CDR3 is TGCGCCAGCAGCTTTGGGAATCCCATTACAGATACGCAGTATTTT. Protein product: CASSFGNPITDTQYF.